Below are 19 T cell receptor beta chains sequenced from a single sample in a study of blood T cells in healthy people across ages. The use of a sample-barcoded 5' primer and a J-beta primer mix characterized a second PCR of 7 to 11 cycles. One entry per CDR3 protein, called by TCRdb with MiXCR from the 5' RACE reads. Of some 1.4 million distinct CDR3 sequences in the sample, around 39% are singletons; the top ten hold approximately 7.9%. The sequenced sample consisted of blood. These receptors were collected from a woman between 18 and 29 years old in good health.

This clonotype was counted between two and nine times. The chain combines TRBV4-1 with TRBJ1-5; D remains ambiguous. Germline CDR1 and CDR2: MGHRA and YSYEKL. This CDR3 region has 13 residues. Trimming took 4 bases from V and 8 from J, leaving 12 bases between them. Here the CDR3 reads CASSLLLEEPQHF. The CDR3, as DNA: TGCGCCAGCAGCCTTCTGCTCGAGGAGCCCCAGCATTTT.

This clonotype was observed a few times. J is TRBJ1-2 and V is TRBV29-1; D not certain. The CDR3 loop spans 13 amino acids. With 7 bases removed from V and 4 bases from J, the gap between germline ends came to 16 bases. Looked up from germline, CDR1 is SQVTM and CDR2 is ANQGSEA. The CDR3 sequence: CSDSPPSGYGYTF. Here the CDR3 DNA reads TGCAGCGACAGTCCCCCATCGGGCTATGGCTACACCTTC.

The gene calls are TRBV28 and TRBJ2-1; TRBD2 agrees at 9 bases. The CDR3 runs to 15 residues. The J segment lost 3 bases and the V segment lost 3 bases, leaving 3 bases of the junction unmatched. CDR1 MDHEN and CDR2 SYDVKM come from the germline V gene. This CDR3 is CASSFSGGDYNEQFF. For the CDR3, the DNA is TGTGCCAGCAGTTTTAGCGGGGGAGACTACAATGAGCAGTTCTTC.

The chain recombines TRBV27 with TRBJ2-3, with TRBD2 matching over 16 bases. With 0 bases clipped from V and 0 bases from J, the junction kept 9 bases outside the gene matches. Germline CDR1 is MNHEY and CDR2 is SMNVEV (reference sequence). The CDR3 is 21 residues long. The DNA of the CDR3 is TGTGCCAGCAGTTTATCGCCCGGGACTAGCGGGGGGGCCGTAAGCACAGATACGCAGTATTTT. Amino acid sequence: CASSLSPGTSGGAVSTDTQYF.

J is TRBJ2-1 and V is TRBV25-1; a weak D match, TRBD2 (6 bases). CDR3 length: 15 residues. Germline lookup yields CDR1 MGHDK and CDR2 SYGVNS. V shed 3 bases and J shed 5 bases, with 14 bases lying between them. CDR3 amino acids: CASSDPGLLNNEQFF. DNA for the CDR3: TGTGCCAGCAGTGACCCGGGACTTTTGAACAATGAGCAGTTCTTC.

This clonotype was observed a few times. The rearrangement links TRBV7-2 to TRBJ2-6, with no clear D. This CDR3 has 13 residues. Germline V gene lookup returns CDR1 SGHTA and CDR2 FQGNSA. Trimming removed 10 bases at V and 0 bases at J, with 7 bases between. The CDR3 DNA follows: TGTGCCATCCCACTCTCTGGGGCCAACGTCCTGACTTTC. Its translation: CAIPLSGANVLTF. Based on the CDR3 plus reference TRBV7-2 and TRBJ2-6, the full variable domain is GAGVSQSPSNKVTEKGKDVELRCDPISGHTALYWYRQSLGQGLEFLIYFQGNSAPDKSGLPSDRFSAERTGGSVSTLTIQRTQQEDSAVYLCAIPLSGANVLTFGAGSRLTVL.

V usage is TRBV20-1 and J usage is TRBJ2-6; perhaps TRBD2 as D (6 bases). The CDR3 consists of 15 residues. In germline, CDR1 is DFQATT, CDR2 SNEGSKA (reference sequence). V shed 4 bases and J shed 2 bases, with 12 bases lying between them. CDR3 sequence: CSATPGRPGANVLTF. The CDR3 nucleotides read TGCAGTGCTACGCCAGGGAGGCCTGGGGCCAACGTCCTGACTTTC.

CDR3 loop: CASSEMGNEQFF. CDR3 DNA: TGTGCCAGCAGTGAGATGGGGAATGAGCAGTTCTTC. The rearrangement uses TRBV2 and TRBJ2-1; no reliable D call. CDR3 size: 12 residues. Germline lookup yields CDR1 SNHLY and CDR2 FYNNEI. The V end was cut by 3 bases, the J end by 7 bases, with 7 bases between.

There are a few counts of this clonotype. CDR3 amino acids: CASQGPSYNEQFF. CDR3 coding DNA: TGTGCCAGCCAGGGCCCCTCCTACAATGAGCAGTTCTTC. This chain uses TRBV2 with TRBJ2-1; the D gene is possibly TRBD1 (5 bases). Trimming cost V 8 bases and J 0 bases, with 8 bases left between them. The CDR3 has 13 amino acids. Germline-derived CDR1 and CDR2 are SNHLY and FYNNEI.

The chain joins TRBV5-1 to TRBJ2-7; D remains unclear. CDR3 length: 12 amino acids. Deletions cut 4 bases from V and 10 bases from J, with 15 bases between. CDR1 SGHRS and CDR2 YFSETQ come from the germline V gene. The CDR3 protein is CASSEDGPTQYF. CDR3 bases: TGCGCCAGCAGCGAGGATGGGCCCACCCAGTACTTC.

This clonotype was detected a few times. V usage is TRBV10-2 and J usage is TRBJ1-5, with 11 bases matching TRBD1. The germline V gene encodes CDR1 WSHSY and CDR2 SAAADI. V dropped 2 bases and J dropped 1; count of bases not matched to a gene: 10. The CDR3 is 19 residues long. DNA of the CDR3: TGCGCCAGCAGTGAGCGGACAGGGGGCGCAGGGGTGAGCAATCAGCCCCAGCATTTT. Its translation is CASSERTGGAGVSNQPQHF.

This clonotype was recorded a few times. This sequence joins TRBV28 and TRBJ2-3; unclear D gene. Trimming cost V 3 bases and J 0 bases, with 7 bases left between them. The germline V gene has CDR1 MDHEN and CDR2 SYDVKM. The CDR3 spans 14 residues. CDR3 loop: CASSFPTSTDTQYF. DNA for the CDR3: TGTGCCAGCAGTTTCCCTACTAGCACAGATACGCAGTATTTT. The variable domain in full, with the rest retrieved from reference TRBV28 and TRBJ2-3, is DVKVTQSSRYLVKRTGEKVFLECVQDMDHENMFWYRQDPGLGLRLIYFSYDVKMKEKGDIPEGYSVSREKKERFSLILESASTNQTSMYLCASSFPTSTDTQYFGPGTRLTVL.

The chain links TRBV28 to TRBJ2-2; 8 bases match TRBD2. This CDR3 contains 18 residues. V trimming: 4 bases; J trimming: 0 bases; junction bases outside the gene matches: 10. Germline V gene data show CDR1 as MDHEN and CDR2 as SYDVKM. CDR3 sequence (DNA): TGTGCCAGCAGTTATTTGCGGGAGGAAGGGGCGAACACCGGGGAGCTGTTTTTT. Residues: CASSYLREEGANTGELFF.

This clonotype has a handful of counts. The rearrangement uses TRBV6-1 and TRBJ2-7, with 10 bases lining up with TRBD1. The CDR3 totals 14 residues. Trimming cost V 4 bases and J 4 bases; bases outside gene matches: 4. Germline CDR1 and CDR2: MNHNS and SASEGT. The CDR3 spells CASSGGQGWYEQYF. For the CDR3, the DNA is TGTGCCAGCAGTGGGGGACAGGGGTGGTACGAGCAGTACTTC.

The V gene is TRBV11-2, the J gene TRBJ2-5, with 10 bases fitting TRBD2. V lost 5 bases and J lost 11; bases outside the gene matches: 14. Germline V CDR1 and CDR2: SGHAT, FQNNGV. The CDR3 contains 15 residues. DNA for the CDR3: TGTGCCAGCAGCCCTGTTGGACAGCGGGGGGGGGAGCAGTACTTC. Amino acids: CASSPVGQRGGEQYF.

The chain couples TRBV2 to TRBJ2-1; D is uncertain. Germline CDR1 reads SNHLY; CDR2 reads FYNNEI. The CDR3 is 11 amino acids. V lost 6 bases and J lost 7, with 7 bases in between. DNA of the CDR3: TGTGCCAGCAGCCCGCAAAATGAGCAGTTCTTC. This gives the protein CASSPQNEQFF.

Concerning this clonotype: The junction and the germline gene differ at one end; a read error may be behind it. The DNA for the CDR3 is TGCGCCAGCAGCCCAGGAGTGGGGGCCACGTTCTACAATGGGCAGTTCTTC. Protein sequence: CASSPGVGATFYNGQFF. This rearrangement joins TRBV4-1 to TRBJ2-1; D perhaps matches TRBD1 (6 bases). CDR1 is MGHRA, CDR2 YSYEKL, per germline. The CDR3 covers 17 residues.

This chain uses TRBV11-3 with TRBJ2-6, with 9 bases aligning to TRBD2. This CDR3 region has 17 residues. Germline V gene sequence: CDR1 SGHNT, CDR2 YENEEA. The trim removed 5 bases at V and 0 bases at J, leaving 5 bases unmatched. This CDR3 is CASSISGGHSGANVLTF. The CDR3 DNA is TGTGCCAGCAGCATTAGCGGGGGCCACTCTGGGGCCAACGTCCTGACTTTC. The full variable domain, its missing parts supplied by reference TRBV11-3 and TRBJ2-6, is EAGVVQSPRYKIIEKKQPVAFWCNPISGHNTLYWYLQNLGQGPELLIRYENEEAVDDSQLPKDRFSAERLKGVDSTLKIQPAELGDSAVYLCASSISGGHSGANVLTFGAGSRLTVL.

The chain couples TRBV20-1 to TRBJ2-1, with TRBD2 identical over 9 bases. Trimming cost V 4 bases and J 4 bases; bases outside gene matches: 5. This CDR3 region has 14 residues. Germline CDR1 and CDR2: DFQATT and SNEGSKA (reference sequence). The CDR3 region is CSAIGRGGYNEQFF. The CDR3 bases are TGCAGTGCTATCGGGCGGGGGGGGTACAATGAGCAGTTCTTC.